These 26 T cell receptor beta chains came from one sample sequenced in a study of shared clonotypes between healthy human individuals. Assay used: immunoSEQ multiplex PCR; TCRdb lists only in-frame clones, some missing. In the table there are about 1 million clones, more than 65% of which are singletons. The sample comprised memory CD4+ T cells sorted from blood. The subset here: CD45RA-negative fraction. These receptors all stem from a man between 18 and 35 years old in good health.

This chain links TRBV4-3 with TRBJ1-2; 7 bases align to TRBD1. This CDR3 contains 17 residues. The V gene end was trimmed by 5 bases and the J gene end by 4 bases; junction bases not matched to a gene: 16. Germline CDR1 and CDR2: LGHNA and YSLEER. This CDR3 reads CASSKTGTESFLYGYTF. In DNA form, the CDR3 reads TGCGCCAGCAGCAAAACCGGGACAGAGAGCTTTCTCTATGGCTACACCTTC.

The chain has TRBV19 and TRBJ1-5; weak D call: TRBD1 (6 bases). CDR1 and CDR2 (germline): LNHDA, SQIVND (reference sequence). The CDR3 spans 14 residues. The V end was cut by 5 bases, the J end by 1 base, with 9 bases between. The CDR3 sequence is CASSVGQSNQPQHF. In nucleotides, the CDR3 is TGTGCCAGTAGTGTCGGACAGAGCAATCAGCCCCAGCATTTT.

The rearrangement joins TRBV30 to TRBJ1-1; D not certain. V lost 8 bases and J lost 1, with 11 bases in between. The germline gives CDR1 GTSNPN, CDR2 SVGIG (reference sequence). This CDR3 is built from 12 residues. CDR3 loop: CASKRGNTEAFF. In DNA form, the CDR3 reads TGTGCCAGTAAAAGAGGGAACACTGAAGCTTTCTTT.

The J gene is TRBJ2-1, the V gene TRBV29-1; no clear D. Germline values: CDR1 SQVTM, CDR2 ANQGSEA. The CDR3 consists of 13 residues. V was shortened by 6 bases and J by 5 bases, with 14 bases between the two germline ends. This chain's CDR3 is CSVLKWGDNEQFF. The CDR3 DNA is TGCAGCGTCCTGAAGTGGGGTGACAATGAGCAGTTCTTC.

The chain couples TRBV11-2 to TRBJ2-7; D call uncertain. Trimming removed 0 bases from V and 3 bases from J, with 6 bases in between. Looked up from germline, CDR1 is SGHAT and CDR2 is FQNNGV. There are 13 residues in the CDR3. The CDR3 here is CASSLDRLYEQYF. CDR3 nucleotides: TGTGCCAGCAGCTTAGATCGACTCTACGAGCAGTACTTC.

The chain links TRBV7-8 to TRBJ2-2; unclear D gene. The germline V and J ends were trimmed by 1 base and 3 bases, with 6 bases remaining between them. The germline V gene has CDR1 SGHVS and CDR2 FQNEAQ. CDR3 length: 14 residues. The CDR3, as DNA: TGTGCCAGCAGCTTAGGGCCTTACACCGGGGAGCTGTTTTTT. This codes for CASSLGPYTGELFF. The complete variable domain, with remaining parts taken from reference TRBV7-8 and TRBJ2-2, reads GAGVSQSPRYKVAKRGQDVALRCDPISGHVSLFWYQQALGQGPEFLTYFQNEAQLDKSGLPSDRFFAERPEGSVSTLKIQRTQQEDSAVYLCASSLGPYTGELFFGEGSRLTVL.

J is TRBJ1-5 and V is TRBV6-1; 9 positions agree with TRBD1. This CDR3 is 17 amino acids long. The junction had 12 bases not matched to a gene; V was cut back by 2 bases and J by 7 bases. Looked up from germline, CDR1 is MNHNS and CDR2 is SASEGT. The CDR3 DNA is TGTGCCAGCAGTGAACAGGGGACAGGGTCGGGTGGGCAGCCCCAGCATTTT. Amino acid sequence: CASSEQGTGSGGQPQHF.

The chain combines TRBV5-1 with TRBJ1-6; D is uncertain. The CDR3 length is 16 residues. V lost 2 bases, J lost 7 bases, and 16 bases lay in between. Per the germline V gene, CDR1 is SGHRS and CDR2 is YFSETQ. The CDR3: CASSFAEMVANSPLHF. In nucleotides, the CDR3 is TGCGCCAGCAGCTTTGCCGAGATGGTAGCCAATTCACCCCTCCACTTT.

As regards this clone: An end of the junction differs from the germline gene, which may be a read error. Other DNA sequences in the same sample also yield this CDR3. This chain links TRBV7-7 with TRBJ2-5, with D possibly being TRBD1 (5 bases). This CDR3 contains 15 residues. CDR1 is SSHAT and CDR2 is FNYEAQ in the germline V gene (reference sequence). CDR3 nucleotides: TGTGCTAGCAGCTTAGGATTAGGGGTCGGGGAGACCCAGTACTTC. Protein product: CASSLGLGVGETQYF.

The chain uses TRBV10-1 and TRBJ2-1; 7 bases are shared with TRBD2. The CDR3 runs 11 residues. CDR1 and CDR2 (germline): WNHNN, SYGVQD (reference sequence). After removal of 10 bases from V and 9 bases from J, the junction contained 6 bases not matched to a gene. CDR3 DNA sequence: TGCGCCACCGGGACTATCGCTGAGCAGTTCTTC. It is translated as CATGTIAEQFF.

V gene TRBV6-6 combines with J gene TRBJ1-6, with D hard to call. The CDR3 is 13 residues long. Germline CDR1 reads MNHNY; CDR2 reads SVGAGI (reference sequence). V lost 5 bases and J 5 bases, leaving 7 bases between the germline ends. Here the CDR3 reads CASSPLNNSPLHF. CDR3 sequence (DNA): TGTGCCAGCAGTCCGCTCAATAATTCACCCCTCCACTTT.

CDR3 sequence reads: CASSGFPMGSPLHF. The CDR3 DNA reads TGTGCCAGTAGTGGATTCCCGATGGGTTCACCCCTCCACTTT. The chain couples TRBV19 to TRBJ1-6, with unresolved D. Germline loops: CDR1 LNHDA, CDR2 SQIVND (reference sequence). This CDR3 is 14 amino acids long. With 5 bases removed from V and 9 bases from J, the gap between germline ends came to 14 bases.

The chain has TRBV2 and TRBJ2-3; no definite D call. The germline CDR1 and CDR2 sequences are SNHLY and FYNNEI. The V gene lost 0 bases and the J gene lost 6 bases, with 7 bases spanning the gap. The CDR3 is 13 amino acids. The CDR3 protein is CASSEAGFDTQYF. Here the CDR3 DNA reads TGTGCCAGCAGTGAAGCGGGGTTCGATACGCAGTATTTT.

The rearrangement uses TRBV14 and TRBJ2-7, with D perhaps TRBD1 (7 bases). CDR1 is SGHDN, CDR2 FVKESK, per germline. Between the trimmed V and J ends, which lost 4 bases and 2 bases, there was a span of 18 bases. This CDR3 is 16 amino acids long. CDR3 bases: TGTGCCAGCAGCCTTGGGGGGACAGCCTCTACCTACGAGCAGTACTTC. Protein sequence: CASSLGGTASTYEQYF.

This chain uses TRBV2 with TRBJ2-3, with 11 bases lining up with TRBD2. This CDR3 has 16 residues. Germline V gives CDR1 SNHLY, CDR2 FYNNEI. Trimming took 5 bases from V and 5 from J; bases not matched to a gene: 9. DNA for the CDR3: TGTGCCAGCAGTATAGCGGGAGGGCCCTCCAGAGATACGCAGTATTTT. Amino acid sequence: CASSIAGGPSRDTQYF.

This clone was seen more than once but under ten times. DNA for the CDR3: TGTGCCAGCAGTTCCACCGGGACAGGGATTCAGCCCCAGCATTTT. Its translation: CASSSTGTGIQPQHF. The J gene is TRBJ1-5, the V gene TRBV6-6, with 9 bases identical to TRBD1. The CDR3 extends over 15 amino acids. The J segment lost 6 bases and the V segment lost 4 bases, leaving 7 bases of the junction unmatched. From germline, CDR1 is MNHNY and CDR2 SVGAGI (reference sequence).

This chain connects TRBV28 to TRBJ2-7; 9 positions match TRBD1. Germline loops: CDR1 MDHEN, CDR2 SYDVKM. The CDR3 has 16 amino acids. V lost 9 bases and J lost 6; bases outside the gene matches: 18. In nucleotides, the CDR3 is TGTGCCAGTAGTGGTGCCACGGGACAGGGTTTCGGCGAGCAGTACTTC. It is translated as CASSGATGQGFGEQYF.

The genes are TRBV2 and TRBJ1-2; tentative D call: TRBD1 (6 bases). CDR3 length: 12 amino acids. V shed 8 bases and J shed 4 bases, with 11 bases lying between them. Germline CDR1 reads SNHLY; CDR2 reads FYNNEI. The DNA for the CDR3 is TGTGCCAGCGGACAGTCCTCCTATGGCTACACCTTC. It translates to CASGQSSYGYTF.

This chain's CDR3 is CASSLGPGDTGYTF. The CDR3 region has the DNA TGTGCCAGCAGCTTAGGTCCAGGGGACACTGGCTACACCTTC. This chain uses TRBV7-2 with TRBJ1-2; weak D call: TRBD1 (6 bases). The ends were cut back, 1 base at V and 7 bases at J, with 13 bases in the middle. CDR1 is SGHTA and CDR2 is FQGNSA in the germline V gene. CDR3 length: 14 amino acids. Looking up the rest from reference TRBV7-2 and TRBJ1-2 gives the full variable domain: GAGVSQSPSNKVTEKGKDVELRCDPISGHTALYWYRQSLGQGLEFLIYFQGNSAPDKSGLPSDRFSAERTGGSVSTLTIQRTQQEDSAVYLCASSLGPGDTGYTFGSGTRLTVV.

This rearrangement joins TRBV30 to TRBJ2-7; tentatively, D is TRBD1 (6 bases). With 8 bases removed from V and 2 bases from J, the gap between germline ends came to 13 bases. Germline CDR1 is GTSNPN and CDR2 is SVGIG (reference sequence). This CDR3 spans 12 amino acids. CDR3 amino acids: CAGGPDTYEQYF. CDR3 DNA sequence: TGTGCCGGGGGCCCCGACACCTACGAGCAGTACTTC.

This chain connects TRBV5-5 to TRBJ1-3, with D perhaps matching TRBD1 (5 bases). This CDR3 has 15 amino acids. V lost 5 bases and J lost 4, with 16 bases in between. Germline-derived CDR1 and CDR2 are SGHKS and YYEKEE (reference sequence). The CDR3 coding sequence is TGTGCCAGCAGGCGAGCAGGGAACTTGGGAAACACCATATATTTT. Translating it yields CASRRAGNLGNTIYF.

In nucleotides, the CDR3 is TGTGCCAGCAGGACAGGTAACCCCTACGAGCAGTACTTC. This codes for CASRTGNPYEQYF. The J gene is TRBJ2-7, the V gene TRBV28, with D perhaps matching TRBD1 (6 bases). The V gene's germline CDR1 is MDHEN and CDR2 SYDVKM. Trimming removed 6 bases at V and 2 bases at J, with 11 bases between. There are 13 residues in the CDR3.

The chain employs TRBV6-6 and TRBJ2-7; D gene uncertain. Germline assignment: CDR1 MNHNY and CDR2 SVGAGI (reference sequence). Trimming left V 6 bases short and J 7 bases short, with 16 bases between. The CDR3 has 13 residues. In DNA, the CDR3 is TGTGCCAGCAGCGACGGAAGGGCCCTGGAGCAGTACTTC. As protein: CASSDGRALEQYF.

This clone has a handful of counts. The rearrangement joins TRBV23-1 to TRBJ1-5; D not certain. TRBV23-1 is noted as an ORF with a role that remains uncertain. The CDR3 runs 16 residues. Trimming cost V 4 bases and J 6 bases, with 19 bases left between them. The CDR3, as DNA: TGCGCCAGCAGTCGGAACCCCCCCGAAGTGGGTCAGCCCCAGCATTTT. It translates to CASSRNPPEVGQPQHF.

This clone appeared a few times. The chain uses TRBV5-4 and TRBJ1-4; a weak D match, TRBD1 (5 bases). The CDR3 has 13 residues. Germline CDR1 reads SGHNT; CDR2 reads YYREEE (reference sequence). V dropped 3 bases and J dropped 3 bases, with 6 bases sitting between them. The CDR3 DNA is TGTGCCAGCAGCTCCAGGGCTAATGAAAAACTGTTTTTT. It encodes CASSSRANEKLFF.

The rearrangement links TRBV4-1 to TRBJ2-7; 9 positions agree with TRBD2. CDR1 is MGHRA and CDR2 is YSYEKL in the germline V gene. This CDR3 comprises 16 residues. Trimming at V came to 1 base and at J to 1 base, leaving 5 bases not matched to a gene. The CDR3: CASSQVKLAGSYEQYF. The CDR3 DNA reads TGCGCCAGCAGCCAAGTTAAGCTAGCGGGATCCTACGAGCAGTACTTC.